The 7 T cell receptor beta chains presented below share a single source sample, sequenced in a study of T cells after posttransplantation cyclophosphamide. Clones were sequenced by immunoSEQ multiplex PCR, and TCRdb holds only the in-frame ones, with some missing. The sample yields around 35,000 clones, without any singletons. Source material: PBMCs. The receptors shown here come from a woman in her forties or fifties in good health and a related stem cell transplant donor.

This clone was recorded at least ten times. J is TRBJ2-7 and V is TRBV19, with TRBD2 matching 12 bases. Trimming removed 5 bases from V and 6 bases from J; junction bases left unmatched: 5. Germline CDR1 reads LNHDA; CDR2 reads SQIVND (reference sequence). The CDR3 loop spans 14 amino acids. The CDR3 nucleotides are TGTGCCAGTAGTGTGACTAGCGGGAGAAGCGAGCAGTACTTC. Its protein product is CASSVTSGRSEQYF.

This clone was seen at least ten times. The genes are TRBV27 and TRBJ1-1; D is possibly TRBD1 (6 bases). The CDR3 covers 17 residues. Germline CDR1 and CDR2: MNHEY and SMNVEV (reference sequence). Between the trimmed V and J ends, which lost 6 bases and 3 bases, there was a span of 23 bases. DNA of the CDR3: TGTGCCAGCAGCTCCACCCGCACAGGGACCGGGTACACTGAAGCTTTCTTT. Translating it yields CASSSTRTGTGYTEAFF.

Many counts were recorded for this clone. In DNA, the CDR3 is TGTGCCAGCAGTTTAGCGCCTTGGACAGGGACGGACACTGAAGCTTTCTTT. It is translated as CASSLAPWTGTDTEAFF. This sequence joins TRBV12-3 or TRBV12-4 and TRBJ1-1, with 8 bases identical to TRBD1. The CDR3 spans 17 residues. Trimming cost V 0 bases and J 3 bases; bases outside gene matches: 9.

This clone was detected ten times or more. The V gene is TRBV19, the J gene TRBJ1-5; 8 positions match TRBD1. CDR3 length: 15 residues. From germline, CDR1 is LNHDA and CDR2 SQIVND (reference sequence). V lost 4 bases and J lost 4; bases outside the gene matches: 6. The CDR3 DNA follows: TGTGCCAGTAGTACGAACAGGGGGTTAAATCAGCCCCAGCATTTT. Protein: CASSTNRGLNQPQHF.

This clone was seen ten or more times. The rearrangement joins TRBV5-8 to TRBJ2-3; no reliable D call. V was trimmed by 6 bases and J by 2 bases, leaving 7 bases between them. This CDR3 is built from 12 residues. Germline V gene data show CDR1 as SGHTS and CDR2 as YDEGEE. CDR3: CASKAFTDTQYF. The CDR3 bases are TGTGCCAGCAAGGCCTTCACAGATACGCAGTATTTT.

This clone appeared many times. The genes are TRBV10-3 and TRBJ2-1; D gene uncertain. This CDR3 region has 17 residues. The ends were cut back, 2 bases at V and 0 bases at J, with 14 bases in the middle. CDR1 is ENHRY, CDR2 SYGVKD, per germline. The CDR3 DNA is TGTGCCATCAGTGAGACCCGCGGAGCCCGCTCCTACAATGAGCAGTTCTTC. This codes for CAISETRGARSYNEQFF.

This clone was counted at least ten times. The CDR3 here is CASSLLFPDEQYF. The DNA for the CDR3 is TGCGCCAGCAGCTTGCTTTTCCCGGACGAGCAGTACTTC. The V gene is TRBV5-1, the J gene TRBJ2-7; no clear D gene. V lost 1 base and J 5 bases, leaving 10 bases between the germline ends. Germline loops: CDR1 SGHRS, CDR2 YFSETQ. The CDR3 runs 13 residues.